The rows below give T cell receptor beta chains drawn from one sample of a study of OX40 agonist ivuxolimab in advanced cancers. Repertoires were generated with immunoSEQ multiplex PCR, while TCRdb's copy carries only in-frame clones and drops some. This sample has 20,000 to 25,000 clones; around 78% occur once, and the top ten carry 45% to 55%. The sequenced sample was CD4+ or CD8+ T cells sorted from blood, obtained in a trial of the OX40 agonist ivuxolimab. These receptors all stem from an adult with an advanced solid tumor such as melanoma, head and neck, liver or kidney cancer. The CDR3 runs from the conserved cysteine through the conserved F or W. A D gene is named only where the DNA matches it firmly. Some rows mark clone size as missing; the rest say once, few, many or name a class of expanded clone.

cdr3_length	d_call	v_call	j_call	clone_size	cdr3_aa	cdr3_nt
17	TRBD2	TRBV19	TRBJ2-1	few	CASSLGTSGRAYNEQFF	TGTGCCAGTAGTCTCGGGACTAGCGGGAGGGCCTACAATGAGCAGTTCTTC
14	.	TRBV7-9	TRBJ1-1	.	CASSSTAQGNEAFF	TGTGCCAGCAGCTCAACGGCACAGGGAAATGAAGCTTTCTTT
15	.	TRBV2	TRBJ2-1	.	CARERRGGVYNEQFF	TGTGCCAGGGAAAGGAGGGGGGGCGTTTACAATGAGCAGTTCTTC
15	TRBD2	TRBV29-1	TRBJ2-1	.	CSVGQTSGAYNEQFF	TGCAGCGTGGGGCAGACTAGCGGGGCCTACAATGAGCAGTTCTTC
14	TRBD1	TRBV19	TRBJ1-1	.	CASSITGGFTEAFF	TGTGCCAGTAGTATTACAGGGGGCTTCACTGAAGCTTTCTTT
17	TRBD1	TRBV25-1	TRBJ2-2	.	CASSEPYRGPNTGELFF	TGTGCCAGCAGTGAGCCCTACAGGGGCCCCAACACCGGGGAGCTGTTTTTT
15	.	TRBV2	TRBJ2-2	.	CASTDPGQHTGELFF	TGTGCCAGCACCGATCCGGGACAACACACCGGGGAGCTGTTTTTT
15	TRBD2	TRBV5-1	TRBJ2-1	.	CASSATSGTYNEQFF	TGCGCCAGCAGCGCAACTAGCGGGACATACAATGAGCAGTTCTTC
17	.	TRBV27	TRBJ2-1	.	CASSVQPPGPSYNEQFF	TGTGCCAGCAGTGTCCAGCCCCCGGGTCCCTCCTACAATGAGCAGTTCTTC
16	.	TRBV2	TRBJ2-6	.	CASSEGSPTWANVLTF	TGTGCCAGCAGTGAAGGCAGCCCCACGTGGGCCAACGTCCTGACTTTC
13	TRBD1	TRBV30	TRBJ1-2	.	CAWSVGQGDGYTF	TGTGCCTGGAGTGTAGGCCAGGGGGATGGCTACACCTTC
14	.	TRBV14	TRBJ2-1	.	CASSPTDFYNEQFF	TGTGCCAGCAGCCCTACAGATTTCTACAATGAGCAGTTCTTC
14	TRBD1	TRBV2	TRBJ1-6	.	CASSVGQGRAPLHF	TGTGCCAGCAGTGTCGGACAGGGGCGGGCCCCCCTCCACTTT
14	.	TRBV7-9	TRBJ1-2	.	CASSPGLRFEGYTF	TGTGCCAGCAGCCCGGGGCTGCGGTTCGAAGGCTACACCTTC
14	TRBD1	TRBV2	TRBJ2-7	.	CASGVGQVLYEQYF	TGTGCCAGCGGGGTAGGACAGGTCCTCTACGAGCAGTACTTC
13	TRBD1	TRBV19	TRBJ2-7	.	CASSVGQDYEQYF	TGTGCCAGTAGTGTGGGACAGGACTACGAGCAGTACTTC
15	.	TRBV15	TRBJ1-1	.	CATSTDRWGNTEAFF	TGTGCCACCAGCACTGATCGTTGGGGAAACACTGAAGCTTTCTTT
13	.	TRBV2	TRBJ2-3	.	CASNGPSRDTQYF	TGTGCCAGCAATGGTCCTAGCCGGGATACGCAGTATTTT
13	TRBD1	TRBV30	TRBJ2-1	once	CAWPPGTGNEQFF	TGTGCCTGGCCTCCCGGGACAGGGAACGAGCAGTTCTTC
12	.	TRBV7-9	TRBJ1-5	.	CASSLVNQPQHF	TGTGCCAGCAGCTTAGTCAATCAGCCCCAGCATTTT
15	TRBD2	TRBV9	TRBJ2-7	.	CASSVLAGGYYEQYF	TGTGCCAGCAGCGTACTAGCGGGGGGATACTACGAGCAGTACTTC
14	TRBD1	TRBV6-1	TRBJ2-7	.	CASSEWGQGYEQYF	TGTGCCAGCAGTGAATGGGGACAGGGATACGAGCAGTACTTC
16	TRBD1	TRBV4-1	TRBJ2-3	.	CASSQQGQGAADTQYF	TGCGCCAGCAGCCAACAGGGACAGGGGGCCGCAGATACGCAGTATTTT
13	.	TRBV2	TRBJ2-1	many	CASRETSYNEQFF	TGTGCCAGCAGGGAGACATCGTACAATGAGCAGTTCTTC
15	TRBD2	TRBV5-1	TRBJ2-1	.	CASSQRERGGQEQFF	TGCGCCAGCTCCCAAAGGGAGCGGGGGGGACAGGAGCAGTTCTTC
15	.	TRBV5-1	TRBJ2-2	.	CASSLTGEVGGELFF	TGCGCCAGCAGCTTAACAGGAGAGGTCGGCGGGGAGCTGTTTTTT
17	TRBD2	TRBV7-9	TRBJ2-2	.	CASSSREGQLNTGELFF	TGTGCCAGCAGCTCCCGGGAGGGCCAACTTAACACCGGGGAGCTGTTTTTT
14	.	TRBV19	TRBJ2-1	.	CASSLPDAYNEQFF	TGTGCCAGTAGTCTCCCGGACGCATACAATGAGCAGTTCTTC
16	TRBD1	TRBV5-6	TRBJ1-5	once	CASSFGTGAIMGPQHF	TGTGCCAGCAGCTTTGGGACAGGCGCGATCATGGGGCCCCAGCATTTT
16	.	TRBV1	TRBJ1-2	.	CTSSTRSVRKTYGYTF	TGCACCAGCAGCACCCGGAGTGTGCGAAAGACCTATGGCTACACCTTC
14	TRBD1	TRBV9	TRBJ1-2	.	CASRGAGGNYGYTF	TGTGCCAGCCGAGGGGCAGGGGGAAACTATGGCTACACCTTC
15	TRBD1	TRBV9	TRBJ2-3	few	CASSVRQGATDTQYF	TGTGCCAGCAGCGTAAGGCAGGGGGCGACAGATACGCAGTATTTT
18	TRBD2	TRBV28	TRBJ2-3	.	CASSLSAGGPGGTDTQYF	TGTGCCAGCAGTTTATCAGCGGGAGGGCCGGGGGGCACAGATACGCAGTATTTT
17	TRBD1	TRBV19	TRBJ1-5	.	CASRDGDRLNSNQPQHF	TGTGCCAGTAGGGACGGGGACAGATTAAATAGCAATCAGCCCCAGCATTTT
15	.	TRBV9	TRBJ1-2	.	CASSGSRTDNYGYTF	TGTGCCAGCAGCGGATCTCGGACAGACAACTATGGCTACACCTTC
14	TRBD1	TRBV28	TRBJ2-4	.	CASGLTGGEDIQYF	TGTGCCAGCGGGCTGACAGGGGGCGAGGACATTCAGTACTTC
12	TRBD2	TRBV19	TRBJ2-7	.	CASSTSGSEQYF	TGTGCCAGTAGTACTAGCGGGAGCGAGCAGTACTTC
13	TRBD2	TRBV29-1	TRBJ2-7	once	CSARLAGTYEQYF	TGCAGCGCTCGACTAGCGGGAACCTACGAGCAGTACTTC
14	.	TRBV19	TRBJ2-1	.	CASSIDLSYNEQFF	TGTGCCAGTAGTATAGATCTCAGTTACAATGAGCAGTTCTTC
14	.	TRBV6-5	TRBJ2-1	.	CASSYGSSYNEQFF	TGTGCCAGCAGTTACGGCAGCTCCTACAATGAGCAGTTCTTC
15	.	TRBV4-3	TRBJ2-1	.	CASSQGHVPSNEQFF	TGCGCCAGCAGCCAGGGACACGTCCCCAGCAATGAGCAGTTCTTC
13	.	TRBV30	TRBJ1-5	.	CAWSVPPNQPQHF	TGTGCCTGGAGTGTTCCCCCCAATCAGCCCCAGCATTTT
16	.	TRBV4-3	TRBJ1-3	.	CASSQAQDLSGNTIYF	TGCGCCAGCAGCCAAGCCCAGGATCTCTCTGGAAACACCATATATTTT
15	TRBD1	TRBV19	TRBJ2-5	.	CASSAGTGGWETQYF	TGTGCCAGTAGCGCCGGGACAGGGGGCTGGGAGACCCAGTACTTC
17	TRBD2	TRBV11-2	TRBJ2-5	.	CASSSTGGTSAWLAQYF	TGTGCCAGCAGCTCCACCGGGGGGACTAGCGCCTGGTTGGCCCAGTACTTC
17	.	TRBV14	TRBJ2-2	.	CASSPFREGARTGELFF	TGTGCCAGCAGCCCCTTCCGGGAGGGGGCGCGGACCGGGGAGCTGTTTTTT
14	.	TRBV6-5	TRBJ1-4	.	CASSYSDRYEKLFF	TGTGCCAGCAGTTACTCGGACAGATATGAAAAACTGTTTTTT
16	TRBD1	TRBV29-1	TRBJ2-1	.	CSVDGARDRGHDEQFF	TGCAGCGTTGACGGCGCCCGGGACAGGGGGCACGATGAGCAGTTCTTC